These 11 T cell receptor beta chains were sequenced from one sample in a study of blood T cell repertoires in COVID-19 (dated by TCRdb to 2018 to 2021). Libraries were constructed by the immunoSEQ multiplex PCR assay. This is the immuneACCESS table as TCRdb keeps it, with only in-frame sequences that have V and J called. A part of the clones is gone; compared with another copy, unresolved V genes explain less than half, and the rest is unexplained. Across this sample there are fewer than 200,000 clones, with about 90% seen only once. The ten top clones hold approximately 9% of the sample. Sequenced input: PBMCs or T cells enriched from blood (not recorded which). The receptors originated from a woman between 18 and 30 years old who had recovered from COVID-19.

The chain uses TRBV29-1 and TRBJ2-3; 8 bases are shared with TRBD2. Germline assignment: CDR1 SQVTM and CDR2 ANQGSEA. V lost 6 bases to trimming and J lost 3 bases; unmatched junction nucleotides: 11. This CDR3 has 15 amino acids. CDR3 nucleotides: TGCAGCGTGACCGTCGGCGGGGGGTTTACAGATACGCAGTATTTT. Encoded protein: CSVTVGGGFTDTQYF.

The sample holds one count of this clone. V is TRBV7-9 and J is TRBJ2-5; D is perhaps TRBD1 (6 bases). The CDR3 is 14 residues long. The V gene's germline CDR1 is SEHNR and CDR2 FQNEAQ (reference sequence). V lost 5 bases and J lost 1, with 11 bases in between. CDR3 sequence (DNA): TGTGCCAGCAGCCCAGGACAGATCCAAGAGACCCAGTACTTC. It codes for CASSPGQIQETQYF.

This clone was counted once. The CDR3 nucleotides are TGTGCCTGGAGTGCGGGACAGGCTGGACATGAGCAGTTCTTC. Translated, it gives CAWSAGQAGHEQFF. The chain employs TRBV30 and TRBJ2-1, with TRBD1 matching 8 bases. The CDR3 has 14 residues. Germline-derived CDR1 and CDR2 are GTSNPN and SVGIG (reference sequence). The ends lost 1 base at V and 8 bases at J; junction bases unmatched: 7.

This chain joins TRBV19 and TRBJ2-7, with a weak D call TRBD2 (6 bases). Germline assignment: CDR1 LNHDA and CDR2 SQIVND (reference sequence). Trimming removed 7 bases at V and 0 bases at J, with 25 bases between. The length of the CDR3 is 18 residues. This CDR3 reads CASNPGEKVGEGSYEQYF. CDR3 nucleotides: TGTGCCAGTAATCCGGGGGAGAAGGTGGGAGAGGGCTCCTACGAGCAGTACTTC. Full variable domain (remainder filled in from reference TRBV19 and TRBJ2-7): DGGITQSPKYLFRKEGQNVTLSCEQNLNHDAMYWYRQDPGQGLRLIYYSQIVNDFQKGDIAEGYSVSREKKESFPLTVTSAQKNPTAFYLCASNPGEKVGEGSYEQYFGPGTRLTVT.

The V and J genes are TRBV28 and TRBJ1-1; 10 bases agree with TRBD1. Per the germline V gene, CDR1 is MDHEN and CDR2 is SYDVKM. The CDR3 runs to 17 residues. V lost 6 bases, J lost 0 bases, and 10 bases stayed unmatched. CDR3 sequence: CASRLEGTGVLNTEAFF. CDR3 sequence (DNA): TGTGCCAGCAGACTAGAGGGGACAGGGGTATTGAACACTGAAGCTTTCTTT.

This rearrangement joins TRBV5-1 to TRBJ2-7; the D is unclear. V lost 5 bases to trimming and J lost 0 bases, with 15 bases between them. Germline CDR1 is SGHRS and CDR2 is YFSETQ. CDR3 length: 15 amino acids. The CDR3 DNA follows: TGCGCCAGCAGTCCGTTGGAACGGAGCTCCTACGAGCAGTACTTC. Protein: CASSPLERSSYEQYF.

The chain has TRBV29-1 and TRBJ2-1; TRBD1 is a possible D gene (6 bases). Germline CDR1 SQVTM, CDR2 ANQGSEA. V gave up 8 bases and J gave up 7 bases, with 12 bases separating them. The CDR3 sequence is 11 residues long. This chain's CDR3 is CSCNRDNEQFF. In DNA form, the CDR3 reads TGCAGCTGCAACAGGGATAATGAGCAGTTCTTC.

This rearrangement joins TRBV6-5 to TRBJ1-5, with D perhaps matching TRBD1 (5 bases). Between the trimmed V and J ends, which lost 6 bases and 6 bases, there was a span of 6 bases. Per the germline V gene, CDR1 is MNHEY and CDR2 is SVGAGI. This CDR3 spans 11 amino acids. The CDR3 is CASRGGQPQHF. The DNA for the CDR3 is TGTGCCAGCAGGGGGGGTCAGCCCCAGCATTTT.

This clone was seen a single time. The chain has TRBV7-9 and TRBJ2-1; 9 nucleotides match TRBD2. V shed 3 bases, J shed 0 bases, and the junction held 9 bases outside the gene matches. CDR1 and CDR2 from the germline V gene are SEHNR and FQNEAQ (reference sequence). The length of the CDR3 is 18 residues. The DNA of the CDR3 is TGTGCCAGCAGCTTTGGACTAGCGCCCCAGAGCTCCTACAATGAGCAGTTCTTC. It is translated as CASSFGLAPQSSYNEQFF.

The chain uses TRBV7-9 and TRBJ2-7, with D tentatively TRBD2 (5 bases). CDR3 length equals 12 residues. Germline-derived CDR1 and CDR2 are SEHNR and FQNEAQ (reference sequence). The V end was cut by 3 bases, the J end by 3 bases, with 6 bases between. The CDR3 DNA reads TGTGCCAGCAGCTTGGGAGTCTACGAGCAGTACTTC. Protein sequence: CASSLGVYEQYF.

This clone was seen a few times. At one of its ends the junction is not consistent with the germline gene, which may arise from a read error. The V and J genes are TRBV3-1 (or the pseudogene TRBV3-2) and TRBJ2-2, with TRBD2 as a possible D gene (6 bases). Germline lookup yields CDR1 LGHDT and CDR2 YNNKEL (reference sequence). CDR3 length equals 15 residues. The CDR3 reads CASTQGTDNTGELFF. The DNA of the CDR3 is TGTGCCAGCACCCAAGGGACTGATAACACCGGGGAGCTGTTTTTT.